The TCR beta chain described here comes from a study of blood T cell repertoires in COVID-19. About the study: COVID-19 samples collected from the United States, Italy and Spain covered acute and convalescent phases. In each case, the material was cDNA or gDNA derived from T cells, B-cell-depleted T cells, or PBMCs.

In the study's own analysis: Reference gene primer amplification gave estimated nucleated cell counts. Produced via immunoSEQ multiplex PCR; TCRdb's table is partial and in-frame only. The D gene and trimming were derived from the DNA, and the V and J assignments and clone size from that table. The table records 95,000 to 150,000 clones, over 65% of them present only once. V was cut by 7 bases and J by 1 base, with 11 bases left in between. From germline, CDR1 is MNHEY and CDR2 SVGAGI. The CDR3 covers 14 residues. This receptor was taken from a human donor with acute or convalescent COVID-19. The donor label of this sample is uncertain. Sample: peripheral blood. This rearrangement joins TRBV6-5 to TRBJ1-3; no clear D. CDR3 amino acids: CASTRQRSGNTIYF. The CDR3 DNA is TGTGCCAGCACTCGCCAGAGGTCTGGAAACACCATATATTTT.